The 8 T cell receptor beta chains below come from one sample, sequenced in a study of T cell responses to AZD1222 COVID-19 vaccine. Data came from immunoSEQ multiplex PCR; TCRdb stores just in-frame clones and leaves some out. The sample lists around 96,000 clones, approximately 91% occurring once. The input for sequencing was peripheral blood, taken on day 0 of AZD1222 vaccination. The receptors come from an adult in good health.

This clone was counted only a few times. The rearrangement joins TRBV27 to TRBJ2-7; D perhaps matches TRBD1 (6 bases). The CDR3 has 15 residues. Germline V gene sequence: CDR1 MNHEY, CDR2 SMNVEV (reference sequence). V was pared by 6 bases and J by 5 bases, with 20 bases between. Here the CDR3 DNA reads TGTGCCAGCAGGGCAGCACAGGGAAATCTACACGAGCAGTACTTC. This gives the protein CASRAAQGNLHEQYF.

Written as DNA, the CDR3 is TGTGCCAGCAGCAAAGGACCTAGCGGGACAACTCAGCAGTTCTTC. Its protein is CASSKGPSGTTQQFF. The rearrangement links TRBV21-1 to TRBJ2-1; the table calls TRBD2, which could not be checked here. TRBV21-1 is termed a pseudogene. This CDR3 comprises 15 residues.

V gene TRBV11-2 combines with J gene TRBJ2-5; a possible D gene is TRBD1 (6 bases). In germline, CDR1 is SGHAT, CDR2 FQNNGV. The CDR3 runs 12 residues. Trimming removed 4 bases at V and 7 bases at J, with 10 bases between. CDR3: CASSSTGLTQYF. For the CDR3, the DNA is TGTGCCAGCAGCTCCACAGGGTTGACCCAGTACTTC.

The J gene is TRBJ2-5, the V gene TRBV10-1, with D perhaps matching TRBD1 (6 bases). This CDR3 region has 14 residues. The V end lost 3 bases, the J end lost 0 bases, and 8 bases lay between the germline ends. CDR1 and CDR2 (germline): WNHNN, SYGVQD (reference sequence). The chain's CDR3 is CASSESGDQETQYF. The CDR3, as DNA: TGCGCCAGCAGTGAATCAGGGGACCAAGAGACCCAGTACTTC.

The rearrangement joins TRBV20-1 to TRBJ1-4, with D perhaps TRBD1 (5 bases). With 3 bases removed from V and 4 bases from J, the gap between germline ends came to 9 bases. The germline V gene has CDR1 DFQATT and CDR2 SNEGSKA (reference sequence). This CDR3 comprises 13 residues. The CDR3 loop reads CSASQDNNEKLFF. The CDR3 DNA is TGCAGTGCTAGTCAGGACAATAATGAAAAACTGTTTTTT.

The rearrangement uses TRBV5-5 and TRBJ1-5; D is uncertain. The CDR3 has 16 amino acids. Germline V lookup: CDR1 SGHKS, CDR2 YYEKEE (reference sequence). V was pared by 2 bases and J by 0 bases, with 12 bases between. CDR3: CASSFRPEISNQPQHF. CDR3 DNA: TGTGCCAGCAGCTTTCGCCCCGAAATTAGCAATCAGCCCCAGCATTTT.

The J gene is TRBJ1-4, the V gene TRBV3-1 (or the pseudogene TRBV3-2); D not certain. Trimming left V 0 bases short and J 8 bases short, with 7 bases between. Germline V gives CDR1 LGHDT, CDR2 YNNKEL (reference sequence). The CDR3 contains 13 residues. The CDR3 DNA is TGTGCCAGCAGCCAAGATTGGCCCGAAAAACTGTTTTTT. Translating gives CASSQDWPEKLFF.

The chain couples TRBV30 to TRBJ1-1; no clear D gene. CDR1 GTSNPN and CDR2 SVGIG come from the germline V gene (reference sequence). The CDR3 extends over 11 amino acids. V was shortened by 4 bases and J by 5 bases, with 8 bases between the two germline ends. Here the CDR3 DNA reads TGTGCCTGGAAAATAGGAACTGAAGCTTTCTTT. It translates to CAWKIGTEAFF.